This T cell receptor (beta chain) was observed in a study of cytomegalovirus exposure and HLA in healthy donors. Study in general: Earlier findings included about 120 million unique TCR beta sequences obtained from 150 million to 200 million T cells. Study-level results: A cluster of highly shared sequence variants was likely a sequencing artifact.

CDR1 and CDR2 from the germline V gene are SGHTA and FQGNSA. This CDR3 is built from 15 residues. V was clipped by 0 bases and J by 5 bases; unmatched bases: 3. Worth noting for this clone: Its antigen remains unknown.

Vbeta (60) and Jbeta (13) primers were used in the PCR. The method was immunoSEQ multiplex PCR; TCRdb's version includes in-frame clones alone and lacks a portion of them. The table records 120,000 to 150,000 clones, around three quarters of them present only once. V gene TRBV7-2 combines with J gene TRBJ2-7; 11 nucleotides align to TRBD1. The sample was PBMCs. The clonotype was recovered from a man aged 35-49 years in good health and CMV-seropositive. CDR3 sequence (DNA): TGTGCCAGCAGCTTAGCCGGGACAGGGGGTCACGAGCAGTACTTC. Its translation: CASSLAGTGGHEQYF. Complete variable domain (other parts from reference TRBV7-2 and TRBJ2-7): GAGVSQSPSNKVTEKGKDVELRCDPISGHTALYWYRQSLGQGLEFLIYFQGNSAPDKSGLPSDRFSAERTGGSVSTLTIQRTQQEDSAVYLCASSLAGTGGHEQYFGPGTRLTVT.